The clone carrying this TCR beta chain was picked up one time. Antigen specificity is unknown. Germline V gene sequence: CDR1 SGHNT, CDR2 YYREEE (reference sequence). This CDR3 is 15 amino acids long. V lost 3 bases, J lost 4 bases, and 4 bases stayed unmatched. The source of the sample is a study of cytomegalovirus exposure and HLA in healthy donors. The study ran its PCR with 60 Vbeta and 13 Jbeta primers. The table came from immunoSEQ multiplex PCR; TCRdb's copy has only in-frame clones and leaves some out. The sample contains about 160,000 clones, approximately 80% of which appear only once. Overall study results and limits: Later on, a genetic analysis was performed. It linked a missense variant in DCLRE1C with V- and J-gene trimming of TCR beta. Later analysis indicated greater clonal expansion among HLA-associated TCR beta chains than among equally common other chains.

The chain combines TRBV5-4 with TRBJ1-4, with 9 bases aligning to TRBD1. The sample was PBMCs. The TCR comes from a male donor in good health and CMV-seronegative. In DNA form, the CDR3 reads TGTGCCAGCAGCTCGCCGGGACAGGGTAATGAAAAACTGTTTTTT. Protein: CASSSPGQGNEKLFF.